One and the same sample provided the 21 T cell receptor beta chains below, sequenced in a study of molecular identifiers for immune sequencing clone quantification. MiXCR was run by TCRdb on the PCR reads, yielding one entry per CDR3 protein. The sample yields hundreds of thousands of distinct CDR3 sequences, about 22% seen once. The specimen was naive CD8+ T cells from blood, with Jurkat cell RNA spiked in. Described subset: FACS-sorted CD8+CD4-CCR7+CD45RA+ naive T cells. All receptors derive from a human donor in good health. Some libraries in this study had Jurkat cell RNA spiked in.

This clonotype was picked up many times. The chain uses TRBV11-2 and TRBJ2-5; a weak D match, TRBD2 (6 bases). The CDR3 loop spans 15 amino acids. The germline V gene encodes CDR1 SGHAT and CDR2 FQNNGV. Trimming cost V 5 bases and J 5 bases, with 18 bases left between them. DNA for the CDR3: TGTGCCAGCAGCAGCGTTGAGACTAGTGACGAGACCCAGTACTTC. Residues: CASSSVETSDETQYF.

This clonotype was seen ten or more times. J is TRBJ1-1 and V is TRBV29-1; TRBD1 aligns across 9 bases. The CDR3 totals 13 residues. CDR1 is SQVTM and CDR2 is ANQGSEA in the germline V gene. The trim removed 3 bases at V and 5 bases at J, leaving 4 bases unmatched. The CDR3 region is CSVDNRGRTEAFF. The CDR3 DNA is TGCAGCGTTGATAACAGGGGGCGGACTGAAGCTTTCTTT.

This clonotype was observed a few times. The rearrangement uses TRBV7-9 and TRBJ2-1; D is uncertain. Germline-derived CDR1 and CDR2 are SEHNR and FQNEAQ (reference sequence). The CDR3 is 17 residues long. V dropped 2 bases and J dropped 1 base, with 15 bases sitting between them. CDR3 residues: CASSLRAVFSSYNEQFF. The DNA of the CDR3 is TGTGCCAGCAGCTTACGGGCGGTTTTTAGTTCCTACAATGAGCAGTTCTTC.

The CDR3 spells CASSEKGEGSGAHNEQFF. The CDR3 bases are TGTGCCAGCAGCGAAAAGGGGGAGGGTAGCGGGGCCCATAATGAGCAGTTCTTC. This rearrangement joins TRBV21-1 to TRBJ2-1; TRBD2 is the table's D call, not checked against the DNA. TRBV21-1 is a pseudogene locus. This CDR3 region has 18 residues.

This clonotype was observed at least ten times. The genes are TRBV5-1 and TRBJ2-5, with 7 nucleotides matching TRBD1. CDR3 size: 16 residues. V trimming: 4 bases; J trimming: 0 bases; junction bases outside the gene matches: 9. Germline CDR1 SGHRS, CDR2 YFSETQ. In nucleotides, the CDR3 is TGCGCCAGCAGCCAATGGCCCGGGACAGACCAAGAGACCCAGTACTTC. This codes for CASSQWPGTDQETQYF.

This clonotype was recorded many times. The chain has TRBV29-1 and TRBJ2-2; D not certain. V was cut by 3 bases and J by 4 bases, with 12 bases left in between. The CDR3 has 14 amino acids. Germline V CDR1 and CDR2: SQVTM, ANQGSEA. CDR3 nucleotide sequence: TGCAGCGTTGATTCCGGGTTAGGCACCGGGGAGCTGTTTTTT. Translating it yields CSVDSGLGTGELFF.

This clonotype has at least ten counts. The gene calls are TRBV19 and TRBJ2-5, with 13 bases fitting TRBD2. The CDR3 length is 16 residues. V gave up 5 bases and J gave up 5 bases; unmatched junction bases: 8. CDR1 LNHDA and CDR2 SQIVND come from the germline V gene (reference sequence). The CDR3 loop is CASSLGLAGREETQYF. The CDR3 DNA is TGTGCCAGTAGTCTGGGACTAGCGGGACGTGAGGAGACCCAGTACTTC.

This clonotype was picked up many times. V is TRBV20-1 and J is TRBJ2-2, with D possibly being TRBD1 or TRBD2 (5 bases each). The length of the CDR3 is 13 residues. The ends were cut back, 6 bases at V and 5 bases at J, with 13 bases in the middle. Per germline, CDR1 DFQATT and CDR2 SNEGSKA (reference sequence). Here the CDR3 reads CSARGLGTGELFF. The DNA for the CDR3 is TGCAGTGCGAGGGGTTTAGGAACCGGGGAGCTGTTTTTT.

In this sample, this clonotype turned up many times. The rearrangement links TRBV7-6 to TRBJ2-1; 8 bases match TRBD1. J lost 8 bases, V lost 4 bases, and 7 bases had no gene match. The CDR3 has 14 residues. Germline V gene sequence: CDR1 SGHVS, CDR2 FNYEAQ. The CDR3 nucleotides read TGTGCCAGCAGCTCCCTGGACAGGGCTGATGAGCAGTTCTTC. It yields the protein CASSSLDRADEQFF. The complete variable domain, with remaining parts taken from reference TRBV7-6 and TRBJ2-1, reads GAGVSQSPRYKVTKRGQDVALRCDPISGHVSLYWYRQALGQGPEFLTYFNYEAQQDKSGLPNDRFSAERPEGSISTLTIQRTEQRDSAMYRCASSSLDRADEQFFGPGTRLTVL.

The chain recombines TRBV27 with TRBJ2-1, with 9 bases aligning to TRBD2. Germline values: CDR1 MNHEY, CDR2 SMNVEV (reference sequence). CDR3 length: 12 residues. V was clipped by 7 bases and J by 12 bases; unmatched bases: 7. The CDR3 loop reads CASNSGSGVQFF. CDR3 nucleotides: TGTGCCAGCAATAGCGGGAGTGGTGTGCAGTTCTTC.

A remark on this clonotype: A read error is possible here, since a much larger clone lies one base away. The chain uses TRBV4-3 and TRBJ2-7; tentative D call: TRBD1 (5 bases). CDR3 length: 16 residues. CDR1 is LGHNA and CDR2 is YSLEER in the germline V gene. V lost 0 bases, J lost 3 bases, and 15 bases lay in between. CDR3 nucleotide sequence: TGCGCCAGCAGCCAAGAGACGACAGAACCAGACTACGAGCAGTACTTC. Translation gives CASSQETTEPDYEQYF.

This clonotype occurred many times. This chain uses TRBV7-9 with TRBJ1-4; D is undetermined. The V gene lost 5 bases and the J gene lost 8 bases, with 15 bases spanning the gap. The germline CDR1 and CDR2 sequences are SEHNR and FQNEAQ (reference sequence). The CDR3 runs to 14 residues. The CDR3 loop reads CASSQDLMREKLFF. Written as DNA, the CDR3 is TGTGCCAGCAGCCAGGACCTCATGCGGGAAAAACTGTTTTTT.

In its sample, this clonotype was seen many times. The chain couples TRBV19 to TRBJ2-3; 10 positions match TRBD2. With 5 bases clipped from V and 5 bases from J, the junction kept 7 bases outside the gene matches. Germline V gene sequence: CDR1 LNHDA, CDR2 SQIVND (reference sequence). The CDR3 totals 15 residues. The DNA of the CDR3 is TGTGCCAGTAGTCCCCTAGCGGGAGTTAAAGATACGCAGTATTTT. It specifies CASSPLAGVKDTQYF.

This clonotype was seen many times. The chain couples TRBV28 to TRBJ2-7, with D perhaps matching TRBD2 (5 bases). Germline V gives CDR1 MDHEN, CDR2 SYDVKM. This CDR3 has 15 residues. The ends were cut back, 7 bases at V and 0 bases at J, with 16 bases in the middle. This CDR3 reads CASTPRGGSSYEQYF. The CDR3 DNA sequence: TGTGCCAGCACCCCCCGGGGTGGGAGCTCCTACGAGCAGTACTTC.

This clonotype has a count of ten or more. This chain's CDR3 is CASSYGRGIPEAFF. CDR3 nucleotides: TGTGCCAGCAGTTATGGTCGCGGGATCCCTGAAGCTTTCTTT. The chain joins TRBV6-2 or TRBV6-3 to TRBJ1-1; D call uncertain. The length of the CDR3 is 14 residues. V was pared by 3 bases and J by 6 bases, with 14 bases between. Per germline, CDR1 MNHEY and CDR2 SVGEGT.

This clonotype has ten or more counts. J is TRBJ2-7 and V is TRBV7-9; no firm D call. V lost 7 bases and J 5 bases, leaving 9 bases between the germline ends. This CDR3 is 11 amino acids long. Germline V gene data show CDR1 as SEHNR and CDR2 as FQNEAQ (reference sequence). CDR3 region: CASTLGNEQYF. CDR3 nucleotide sequence: TGTGCCAGCACATTAGGGAACGAGCAGTACTTC. Supplemented by reference TRBV7-9 and TRBJ2-7, the full variable domain reads DTGVSQNPRHKITKRGQNVTFRCDPISEHNRLYWYRQTLGQGPEFLTYFQNEAQLEKSRLLSDRFSAERPKGSFSTLEIQRTEQGDSAMYLCASTLGNEQYFGPGTRLTVT.

This clonotype was detected ten times or more. This chain uses TRBV5-1 with TRBJ1-2, with D hard to call. From germline, CDR1 is SGHRS and CDR2 YFSETQ. The CDR3 has 17 amino acids. Trimming cost V 0 bases and J 8 bases, with 23 bases left between them. This CDR3 reads CASSLAFGSAEGGGYTF. The CDR3 bases are TGCGCCAGCAGCTTGGCCTTCGGGTCAGCAGAGGGAGGAGGCTACACCTTC.

The chain is built from TRBV19 and TRBJ2-3, with D hard to call. This CDR3 spans 17 amino acids. In germline, CDR1 is LNHDA, CDR2 SQIVND (reference sequence). V gave up 0 bases and J gave up 2 bases, with 15 bases separating them. The CDR3 is CASSIDTVLTTTDTQYF. The DNA for the CDR3 is TGTGCCAGTAGTATAGATACGGTTCTAACAACCACAGATACGCAGTATTTT.

This clonotype was seen repeatedly, ten times or more. The chain employs TRBV7-2 and TRBJ2-7; perhaps D is TRBD1 or TRBD2 (6 bases each). Per germline, CDR1 SGHTA and CDR2 FQGNSA. Trimming stripped 3 bases from V and 10 bases from J, with 19 bases between. This CDR3 comprises 14 residues. In DNA form, the CDR3 reads TGTGCCAGCAGCTTTAGTTACGAGGGGGGAGCTCAGTACTTC. Protein product: CASSFSYEGGAQYF.

A note on this clonotype: This may stem from a read error, because a much larger clone lies one nucleotide away. The chain combines TRBV24-1 with TRBJ2-3; D is unresolved. From germline, CDR1 is KGHDR and CDR2 SFDVKD. Trimming took off 0 bases at V and 4 bases at J, with 13 bases between the two ends. This CDR3 is built from 16 residues. In nucleotides, the CDR3 is TGTGCCACCAGTGATTTGGACGATCACTCCCCAGATACGCAGTATTTT. It yields the protein CATSDLDDHSPDTQYF.

This clonotype was seen at least ten times. The chain joins TRBV5-1 to TRBJ2-1; TRBD2 is a possible D gene (6 bases). The CDR3 extends over 16 amino acids. The V and J ends lost 0 bases and 1 base respectively, with 11 bases between them. Germline CDR1 and CDR2: SGHRS and YFSETQ. DNA of the CDR3: TGCGCCAGCAGCTTGGAGGGACTTGGGTCCTACAATGAGCAGTTCTTC. Translating gives CASSLEGLGSYNEQFF.